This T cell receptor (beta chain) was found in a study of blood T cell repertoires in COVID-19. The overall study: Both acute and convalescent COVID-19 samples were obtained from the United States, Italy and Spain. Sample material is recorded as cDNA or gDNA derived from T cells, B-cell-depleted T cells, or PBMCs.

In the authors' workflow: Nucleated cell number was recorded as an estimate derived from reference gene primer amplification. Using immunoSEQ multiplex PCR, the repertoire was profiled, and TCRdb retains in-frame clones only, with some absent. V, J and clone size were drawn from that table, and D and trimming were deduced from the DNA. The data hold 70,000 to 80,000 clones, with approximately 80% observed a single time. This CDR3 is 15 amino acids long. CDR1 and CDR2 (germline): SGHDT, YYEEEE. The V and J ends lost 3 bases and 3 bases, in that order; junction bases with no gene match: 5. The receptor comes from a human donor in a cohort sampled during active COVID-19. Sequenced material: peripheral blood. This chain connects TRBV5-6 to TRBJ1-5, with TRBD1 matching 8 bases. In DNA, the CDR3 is TGTGCCAGCAGCTCCCAGGACAGGGCCAATCAGCCCCAGCATTTT. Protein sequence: CASSSQDRANQPQHF.